This T cell receptor (beta chain) was profiled in a study of molecular identifiers for immune sequencing clone quantification. Study-wide results and caveats: Clones above 20 RNA copies contained over 98% of effector molecules but under 1% of naive ones. Spiked TCR RNA from one Jurkat cell reportedly showed up when mixed among 1 million or so naive cells.

TCRdb re-analysed the PCR reads in MiXCR, keeping a single row per CDR3 protein. In the table there are 50,000 to 65,000 distinct CDR3 sequences, approximately 26% of which are singletons. Germline values: CDR1 MDHEN, CDR2 SYDVKM. The CDR3 runs 15 residues. With RNA at 10%, 30% or 50%, naive CD8 libraries came from roughly 18,000 to 920,000 sorted cells. Sorting recovered naive CD8 T cells on a CD8+CD4-CCR7+CD45RA+ profile. The count of this clonotype is one. No antigen is known for it. This may come from a read error, since a much larger clone is one base off. Sequencing used naive CD8+ T cells from blood, with Jurkat cell RNA spiked in. Described subset: FACS-sorted CD8+CD4-CCR7+CD45RA+ naive T cells. The sequence was collected from a human donor in good health. Some libraries in this study had Jurkat cell RNA spiked in. This chain uses TRBV28 with TRBJ2-4; D is uncertain. The CDR3 is CASSQTTMSKNSQYF. The CDR3 DNA reads as TGTGCCAGCAGTCAAACTACAATGTCCAAAAACAGTCAGTACTTC.